This paragraph covers one T cell receptor beta chain sequence. The sample originates from a study of T cell changes during pregnancy in multiple sclerosis. V lost 3 bases and J lost 9, with 19 bases in between. The germline V gene encodes CDR1 SGDLS and CDR2 YYNGEE. This CDR3 has 15 amino acids. TCRdb's copy holds only in-frame clones and misses some; the assay was immunoSEQ multiplex PCR. The data hold 39,000 or so clones, with about nine tenths observed a single time. The sequencing used CD8+ T cells from peripheral blood mononuclear cells, collected before pregnancy. This sequence was found in a female donor with multiple sclerosis, enrolled in a pregnancy study. The V gene is TRBV9, the J gene TRBJ2-1; possibly TRBD2 for D (6 bases). The CDR3 DNA reads as TGTGCCAGCAGCGAGGGGCTCGGAGGGGTGCTTGAGCAGTTCTTC. Encoded protein: CASSEGLGGVLEQFF.